The next 8 T cell receptor beta chains were all read from a single sample in a study of cytomegalovirus exposure and HLA in healthy donors. The PCR contained 60 Vbeta and 13 Jbeta primers. The protocol was immunoSEQ multiplex PCR, while the TCRdb copy is restricted to in-frame clones and leaves out a portion. This sample has about 91,000 clones; about 68% occur once, and the top ten carry roughly 2.1%. Specimen: PBMCs. These receptors were taken from a human donor in good health.

This clone was seen a handful of times. The rearrangement uses TRBV4-3 and TRBJ2-3; 8 nucleotides line up with TRBD2. Per germline, CDR1 LGHNA and CDR2 YSLEER. This CDR3 is built from 15 residues. The V gene end was trimmed by 3 bases and the J gene end by 4 bases; junction bases not matched to a gene: 6. In DNA, the CDR3 is TGCGCCAGCAGCCAGAAAACTAGCGGATCAGATACGCAGTATTTT. Protein sequence: CASSQKTSGSDTQYF.

V gene TRBV6-6 combines with J gene TRBJ1-6; D is uncertain. Trimming shortened V by 1 base and J by 6 bases, and 7 bases separated the two germline ends. This CDR3 is 14 amino acids long. Per the germline V gene, CDR1 is MNHNY and CDR2 is SVGAGI (reference sequence). CDR3 in DNA: TGTGCCAGCAGTTACTTAGATATTAATTCACCCCTCCACTTT. Residues: CASSYLDINSPLHF.

This sequence joins TRBV11-3 and TRBJ2-7, with no clear D. V lost 5 bases and J lost 0, with 17 bases in between. Germline V gives CDR1 SGHNT, CDR2 YENEEA. The CDR3 is 16 amino acids. The CDR3 spells CASSPYDSRSSYEQYF. The CDR3 region has the DNA TGTGCCAGCAGCCCCTATGATAGTCGGAGCTCCTACGAGCAGTACTTC.

In its sample, this clone was seen once. The V gene is TRBV7-3, the J gene TRBJ2-1; 15 positions agree with TRBD2. The trim removed 2 bases at V and 6 bases at J, leaving 11 bases unmatched. In germline, CDR1 is SGHTA, CDR2 FQGTGA. This CDR3 contains 19 residues. CDR3 amino acids: CASSLYGTSGGLGVNEQFF. In DNA, the CDR3 is TGTGCCAGCAGCTTATATGGGACTAGCGGGGGGCTGGGGGTCAATGAGCAGTTCTTC.

The V gene is TRBV11-3, the J gene TRBJ1-3; perhaps TRBD1 as D (6 bases). The CDR3 totals 15 residues. The V gene's germline CDR1 is SGHNT and CDR2 YENEEA. Trimming took 5 bases from V and 0 from J, leaving 11 bases between them. CDR3 coding DNA: TGTGCCAGCAGCCCACGCAGGGGCTCTGGAAACACCATATATTTT. It encodes CASSPRRGSGNTIYF.

The chain is built from TRBV4-2 and TRBJ1-2, with a weak D call TRBD1 (5 bases). The CDR3 extends over 13 amino acids. Germline V lookup: CDR1 LGHNA, CDR2 YNFKEQ. V shed 0 bases and J shed 7 bases, with 9 bases lying between them. CDR3 region: CASSQDSGGGYTF. The CDR3 DNA follows: TGTGCCAGCAGCCAAGATTCCGGGGGTGGCTACACCTTC.

J is TRBJ2-7 and V is TRBV6-5; TRBD2 is a possible D gene (6 bases). V was shortened by 4 bases and J by 5 bases, with 12 bases between the two germline ends. Looked up from germline, CDR1 is MNHEY and CDR2 is SVGAGI. This CDR3 spans 13 amino acids. The CDR3 nucleotides read TGTGCCAGCAGTTTTGTGTCTAGCGACGAGCAGTACTTC. Translation: CASSFVSSDEQYF.

This clone appeared a few times. This chain links TRBV7-2 with TRBJ2-2; TRBD2 matches at 13 bases. The CDR3 has 18 residues. Looked up from germline, CDR1 is SGHTA and CDR2 is FQGNSA. V lost 7 bases to trimming and J lost 4 bases; unmatched junction nucleotides: 12. The CDR3 region is CASTLTSGGARGTGELFF. In DNA, the CDR3 is TGTGCCAGCACCCTTACTAGCGGGGGGGCGAGGGGCACCGGGGAGCTGTTTTTT.